This is a list of T cell receptor beta chains from one sample in a study of T cell responses to AZD1222 COVID-19 vaccine. The assay was immunoSEQ multiplex PCR, and TCRdb's table has in-frame clones only and misses some. Found here are 180,000 or so clones, roughly 94% of them singletons; the top ten hold 0.64%. Sequences were derived from peripheral blood, sampled on day 0 of AZD1222 vaccination. The receptors stem from an adult in good health. Each CDR3 is given with its conserved first and last residue. Fields, in order: J gene, V gene, CDR3 protein.

TRBJ2-7	TRBV14	CASSPGTGYEQYF
TRBJ2-5	TRBV2	CASSRDRNQETQYF
TRBJ1-1	TRBV12-5	CASGRQVNTEAFF
TRBJ2-7	TRBV20-1	CSASHRAQHSYEQYF
TRBJ2-7	TRBV2	CASLPGQGLREQYF
TRBJ1-5	TRBV6-5	CASGRPDQPQHF
TRBJ1-2	TRBV5-5	CASSPDRRNYGYTF
TRBJ1-4	TRBV28	CASSSQPRAEKLFF
TRBJ1-1	TRBV19	CASSWVWGGTNTEAFF
TRBJ1-3	TRBV7-2	CASSLDNVNTIYF
TRBJ2-7	TRBV5-4	CASSSSYEQYF
TRBJ2-3	TRBV19	CASSDLRGSDTQYF
TRBJ1-5	TRBV10-3	CASGTGDLRQPQHF
TRBJ1-2	TRBV6-5	CASSSRGLYGYTF
TRBJ1-5	TRBV3-1/TRBV3-2	CASSHLGSNQPQHF
TRBJ2-7	TRBV7-9	CASSLGSRQAGYEQYF
TRBJ1-3	TRBV5-1	CASSFGDSGQGTIYF
TRBJ1-1	TRBV5-1	CASSQFTGENTEAFF
TRBJ2-1	TRBV5-1	CASSLVGGEQFF
TRBJ1-1	TRBV19	CASRFHTEAFF
TRBJ1-6	TRBV7-2	CASSLASSGSPLHF
TRBJ2-3	TRBV7-7	CASSLSRNTDTQYF
TRBJ1-3	TRBV27	CASSSVGTEVYF
TRBJ1-4	TRBV28	CASSFRTGVGEKLFF
TRBJ1-1	TRBV11-2	CASSLEGPYTEAFF
TRBJ2-5	TRBV5-4	CASSLASQGSMRETQYF
TRBJ2-7	TRBV28	CASSPHTSVHEQYF
TRBJ1-5	TRBV2	CASSGQQGIRQPQHF
TRBJ2-1	TRBV5-1	CASSPAGTSDNNEQFF
TRBJ2-7	TRBV4-1	CASSQRPLQGGNSYEQYF
TRBJ1-1	TRBV18	CASSSQSEAFF
TRBJ2-7	TRBV10-3	CAIRREYEQYF
TRBJ2-7	TRBV30	CACHPDGTYEQYF
TRBJ1-2	TRBV30	CAWSLKGFGYTF
TRBJ2-1	TRBV5-5	CASTISTGTAYNEQFF
TRBJ1-5	TRBV6-1	CASSEARGGGQHF
TRBJ1-5	TRBV24-1	CATSGAGLGNQPQHF
TRBJ2-1	TRBV15	CATSRGLGGQFF
TRBJ1-2	TRBV30	CAWSGAPGGYTF
TRBJ2-7	TRBV24-1	CATSSRVRSEQYF
TRBJ1-5	TRBV4-2	CASSLLNRVDQPQHF
TRBJ2-5	TRBV4-1	CASSPLGSSGVQETQYF
TRBJ2-2	TRBV6-4	CASSDSAGEGPGELFF
TRBJ2-7	TRBV6-2/TRBV6-3	CASSYDGTGGYDEQYF
TRBJ1-1	TRBV3-1/TRBV3-2	CASSQGSATTEAFF
TRBJ1-2	TRBV19	CASSILDNANYGYTF
TRBJ2-7	TRBV28	CASSSQIVEQYF
TRBJ2-7	TRBV5-4	CASSPPRGSSYEQYF
TRBJ2-3	TRBV19	CASSITGRVADTQYF
TRBJ2-5	TRBV4-2	CASSQDMLGTLRETQYF
TRBJ2-3	TRBV4-1	CASSQNPSRSPSTDTQYF
TRBJ1-2	TRBV11-2	CASSPVEIYGYTF
TRBJ2-7	TRBV19	CASRPGGSGGYEQYF
TRBJ1-2	TRBV5-4	CASNSDYGYTF
TRBJ2-3	TRBV10-3	CAIRPGSGSGDTQYF